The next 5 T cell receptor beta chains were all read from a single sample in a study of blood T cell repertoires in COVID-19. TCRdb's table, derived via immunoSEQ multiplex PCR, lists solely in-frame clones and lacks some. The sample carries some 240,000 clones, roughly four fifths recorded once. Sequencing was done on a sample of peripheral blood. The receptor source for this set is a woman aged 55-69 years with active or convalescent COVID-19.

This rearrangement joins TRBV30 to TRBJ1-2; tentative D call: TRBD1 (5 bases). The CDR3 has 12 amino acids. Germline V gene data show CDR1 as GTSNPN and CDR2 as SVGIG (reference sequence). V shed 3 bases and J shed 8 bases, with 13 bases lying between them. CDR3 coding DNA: TGTGCCTGGAGGGACACCCGCCGAGGCTACACCTTC. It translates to CAWRDTRRGYTF.

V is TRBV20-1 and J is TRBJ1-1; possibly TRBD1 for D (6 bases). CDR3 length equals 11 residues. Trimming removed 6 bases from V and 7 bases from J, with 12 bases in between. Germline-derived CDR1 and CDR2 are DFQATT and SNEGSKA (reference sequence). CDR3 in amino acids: CSALDSHEAFF. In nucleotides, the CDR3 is TGCAGTGCCCTGGACAGCCATGAAGCTTTCTTT.

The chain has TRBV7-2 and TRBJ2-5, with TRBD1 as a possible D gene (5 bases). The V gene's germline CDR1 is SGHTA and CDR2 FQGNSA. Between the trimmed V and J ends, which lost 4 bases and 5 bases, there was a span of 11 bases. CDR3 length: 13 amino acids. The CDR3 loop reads CASSSTAGETQYF. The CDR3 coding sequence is TGTGCCAGCAGCTCGACAGCCGGTGAGACCCAGTACTTC.

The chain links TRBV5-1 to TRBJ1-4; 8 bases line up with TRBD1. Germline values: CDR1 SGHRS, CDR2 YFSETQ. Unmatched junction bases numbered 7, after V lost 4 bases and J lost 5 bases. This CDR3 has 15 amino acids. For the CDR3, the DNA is TGCGCCAGCAGCGACAGGGGCGGGACCAATGAAAAACTGTTTTTT. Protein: CASSDRGGTNEKLFF.

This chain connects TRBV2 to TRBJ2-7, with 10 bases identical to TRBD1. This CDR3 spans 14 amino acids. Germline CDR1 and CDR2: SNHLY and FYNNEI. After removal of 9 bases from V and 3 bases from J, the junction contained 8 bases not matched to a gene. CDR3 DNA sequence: TGTGCCAGTCATCCGGACAGGGGGATCTACGAGCAGTACTTC. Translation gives CASHPDRGIYEQYF.